The entry below describes one T cell receptor (beta chain). This entry comes from a study of blood T cells in healthy people across ages. Donors ranged from roughly 6 to 90 years old and were healthy Caucasians in Russia. Primers used in a second PCR of about 7 to 12 cycles were a sample-barcoded 5' primer and a J-beta primer mix. MiXCR, run by TCRdb on the 5' RACE reads, gives a single entry per CDR3 protein. This sample carries around 800,000 distinct CDR3 sequences, around 62% of them seen once, and the ten largest clones take roughly a quarter. Trimming at V came to 4 bases and at J to 12 bases, leaving 11 bases not matched to a gene. In germline, CDR1 is SGHTA, CDR2 FQGNSA. The CDR3 contains 16 residues.

Sequenced sample: blood. The receptor comes from a man aged 25 to 40 in good health. J is TRBJ2-1 and V is TRBV7-2, with 14 nucleotides matching TRBD2. For the CDR3, the DNA is TGTGCCAGCAGCTCTATGGGGGGACTAGCGGGGGCGGGGCAGTTCTTC. Encoded protein: CASSSMGGLAGAGQFF.